This T cell receptor beta chain was found in a study of monozygotic twins with inflammatory bowel disease. Broader study findings: Against healthy co-twins, IBD patients had lower TCRbeta diversity (measured by inverse Simpson). In these data, no single strong IBD-associated signal or clonotype received support.

It was about 3,400 ng of total RNA that each TCR library used. UMIs that included a 6-nucleotide sample barcode were added by template switching, which took place during cDNA synthesis. After re-calling the 5' RACE reads, TCRdb lists one entry per CDR3 protein, DNA absent. Its table lists around 410,000 distinct CDR3 sequences. In the case of this clonotype: Its antigen is undetermined.

Germline assignment: CDR1 SGHTA and CDR2 FQGNSA. This CDR3 is built from 14 residues. This TCR came from a human donor with ulcerative colitis or Crohn's disease, or a healthy co-twin of an affected twin (not recorded which). The sequenced sample consisted of blood. The chain links TRBV7-2 to TRBJ2-7; with no DNA, the TCRdb D assignment of TRBD2 cannot be verified. CDR3 protein: CASSNGLAVYEQYF. Using reference TRBV7-2 and TRBJ2-7 for the parts outside the CDR3, the full variable domain is GAGVSQSPSNKVTEKGKDVELRCDPISGHTALYWYRQSLGQGLEFLIYFQGNSAPDKSGLPSDRFSAERTGGSVSTLTIQRTQQEDSAVYLCASSNGLAVYEQYFGPGTRLTVT.